The clone carrying this T cell receptor beta chain came up a few times. These data are taken from a study of blood T cells in healthy people across ages. This CDR3 spans 13 amino acids. Trimming cost V 6 bases and J 1 base, with 12 bases left between them. Per the germline V gene, CDR1 is DFQATT and CDR2 is SNEGSKA (reference sequence). Sample-barcoded 5' priming and a J-beta primer mix drove a second PCR of about 6 to 11 cycles. Using its own MiXCR run on the 5' RACE reads, TCRdb lists one record per CDR3 protein. The data show roughly 1.6 million distinct CDR3 sequences, with 30% to 35% seen just once and approximately 10% held by the top ten.

This receptor was identified in a woman aged 25 to 39 in good health. The source material was blood. The V and J genes are TRBV20-1 and TRBJ2-5; D call uncertain. The CDR3 here is CSARRRTQETQYF. The CDR3, as DNA: TGCAGTGCCAGGCGACGGACCCAAGAGACCCAGTACTTC.